The rows below give T cell receptor beta chains drawn from one sample of a study of human versus mouse CDR3 diversity and MHC coevolution. Sequencing was performed with immunoSEQ multiplex PCR; in TCRdb, only in-frame clones are kept and a portion is missing. The table lists fewer than 100,000 clones, about 94% of them singletons, with approximately 1.5% in the top ten. Sequenced sample: naive CD4+ T cells from blood. The receptors derive from a person aged 30-69 years in good health. The CDR3 runs from the conserved cysteine through the conserved F or W. A row's size may be missing; if present it is once, few, many or a size class.

CDR3aa | j_gene | abundance | v_gene
CASSQDPTGNYGYTF | TRBJ1-2 | NA | TRBV4-3
CATASGSDTGELFF | TRBJ2-2 | NA | TRBV10-3
CASSDLWGRDMVEQFF | TRBJ2-1 | NA | TRBV6-4
CASSPPNQSRVSYTF | TRBJ1-2 | NA | TRBV18
CASSLASFRGNEQFF | TRBJ2-1 | once | TRBV11-2
CASSPHGAGDSYEQYF | NA | NA | TRBV11-2
CASDRYLSTGTGELFF | TRBJ2-2 | NA | TRBV19
CASSQGRSGRARETQYF | TRBJ2-5 | NA | TRBV4-3
CASSSGPGVAEAFF | TRBJ1-1 | NA | TRBV5-1
CASSFGGDEKLFF | TRBJ1-4 | NA | TRBV5-5
CAISSMREGLSDTQYF | TRBJ2-3 | NA | TRBV10-3
CASSRAPGQGFYEQYF | TRBJ2-7 | NA | TRBV28
CASSMRGSLSYEQYF | TRBJ2-7 | NA | TRBV19
CAWSIPGQGLYEQYF | TRBJ2-7 | NA | TRBV30
CASSRARDSFYEQYF | TRBJ2-7 | NA | TRBV18
CAGSRSGAPMNTEAFF | TRBJ1-1 | NA | TRBV28
CASSGDRGLYEQYF | TRBJ2-7 | NA | TRBV5-1
CASSLRDTGYEQYF | TRBJ2-7 | NA | TRBV7-2
CASSPAGVYEQYF | TRBJ2-7 | NA | TRBV5-1
CASSQEGGGYGYTF | TRBJ1-2 | NA | TRBV5-4
CASSIDRHGEQYF | TRBJ2-7 | NA | TRBV19
CASIPRTGEKLFF | TRBJ1-4 | NA | TRBV2
CASSWDRTYEQYF | TRBJ2-7 | NA | TRBV7-2
CASSANTGTEGQPQHF | TRBJ1-5 | NA | TRBV28
CAWSVNRNYNEQFF | TRBJ2-1 | NA | TRBV30
CASSLSRPGVAFF | TRBJ1-1 | NA | TRBV27
CASSQGEGGTYGYTF | TRBJ1-2 | NA | TRBV4-3
CASSHPYRSHEGDEQFF | TRBJ2-1 | NA | TRBV14
CASSLEGQGWYEQYF | NA | NA | TRBV7-2
CASSVGGSGGTFRGEQFF | TRBJ2-1 | NA | TRBV9
CSGSLTWNEQFF | TRBJ2-1 | NA | TRBV29-1
CASSFREKLFF | TRBJ1-4 | NA | TRBV7-9
CASNKRGNDEQFF | TRBJ2-1 | NA | TRBV6-6
CASSLGQSQETQYF | TRBJ2-5 | once | TRBV11-2
CAWSAVGKLFF | TRBJ1-4 | NA | TRBV30
CAILSGTANGYTF | TRBJ1-2 | NA | TRBV28
CASTRGGNTEAFF | TRBJ1-1 | NA | TRBV25-1
CASSGTGAVESGYTF | TRBJ1-2 | NA | TRBV9
CASSLGGSSYNEQFF | TRBJ2-1 | NA | TRBV5-4
CASSPYRGNEQFF | TRBJ2-1 | once | TRBV18